The 25 T cell receptor beta chains below were found in one sample sequenced in a study of blood T cell repertoires in COVID-19 (dated by TCRdb to 2018 to 2020). The library was produced with the immunoSEQ multiplex PCR assay. The table was pulled from immuneACCESS by TCRdb, which kept in-frame rearrangements only. Such tables lose some clones; where checked, under half of the loss comes from unresolved V genes, and the rest has no known cause. This sample comprises about 15,000 clones, roughly 92% of them detected only once. The biggest ten clones account for approximately 7.7% of the sample. The sample consisted of peripheral blood. These receptors were collected from a human donor with active COVID-19. The donor label of this sample is uncertain.

The chain links TRBV5-4 to TRBJ2-5, with 7 bases matching TRBD1. Losses at the gene ends were 4 bases for V and 5 bases for J; bases not matched to a gene: 5. The CDR3 extends over 13 amino acids. Germline V gives CDR1 SGHNT, CDR2 YYREEE (reference sequence). CDR3 bases: TGTGCCAGCAGCGTCTCCAGGGGGGAGACCCAGTACTTC. This encodes CASSVSRGETQYF.

The chain combines TRBV3-1 (or the pseudogene TRBV3-2) with TRBJ2-5; the match to TRBD2 covers 8 bases. After removal of 6 bases from V and 5 bases from J, the junction contained 8 bases not matched to a gene. The CDR3 runs 14 residues. The germline CDR1 and CDR2 sequences are LGHDT and YNNKEL (reference sequence). CDR3 DNA sequence: TGTGCCAGCAGTCCACGGACTAGCAGGGAGACCCAGTACTTC. It specifies CASSPRTSRETQYF.

The chain carries TRBV2 and TRBJ2-2; D uncertain. In germline, CDR1 is SNHLY, CDR2 FYNNEI. V lost 8 bases and J lost 6, with 16 bases in between. This CDR3 spans 14 amino acids. The CDR3 sequence: CASYGSEVAGELFF. The DNA of the CDR3 is TGTGCCAGCTACGGCTCAGAGGTGGCCGGGGAGCTGTTTTTT.

This clone occurred once. DNA for the CDR3: TGTGCCAGCAGCTTAGACCCCGGAGGATCTGGGGCCAACGTCCTGACTTTC. It translates to CASSLDPGGSGANVLTF. This chain uses TRBV7-9 with TRBJ2-6, with D possibly matching TRBD2 (5 bases). CDR1 is SEHNR and CDR2 is FQNEAQ in the germline V gene (reference sequence). The CDR3 length is 17 residues. The V end lost 1 base, the J end lost 1 base, and 11 bases lay between the germline ends.

The genes are TRBV7-6 and TRBJ2-1; TRBD1 might be the D (6 bases). V gave up 1 base and J gave up 2 bases, with 12 bases separating them. The germline V gene has CDR1 SGHVS and CDR2 FNYEAQ. CDR3 length: 16 amino acids. The CDR3 sequence: CASSLVVRGAYNEQFF. CDR3 DNA sequence: TGTGCCAGCAGCTTAGTAGTCAGGGGAGCCTACAATGAGCAGTTCTTC.

The table lists this clone with a count of one. The rearrangement joins TRBV25-1 to TRBJ2-3; D not resolved. V lost 8 bases, J lost 2 bases, and 14 bases lay in between. Germline values: CDR1 MGHDK, CDR2 SYGVNS. The CDR3 extends over 14 amino acids. CDR3: CASVGSPHTDTQYF. The CDR3 coding sequence is TGTGCCAGCGTTGGCTCCCCGCACACAGATACGCAGTATTTT.

This chain uses TRBV30 with TRBJ2-1, with a possible D match to TRBD1 (7 bases). Trimming removed 5 bases from V and 5 bases from J, with 19 bases in between. Germline CDR1 GTSNPN, CDR2 SVGIG (reference sequence). This CDR3 spans 15 amino acids. Written as DNA, the CDR3 is TGTGCCTGGCGCCCGGGGCAGGGGGGAAACAATGAGCAGTTCTTC. Translating gives CAWRPGQGGNNEQFF.

The chain joins TRBV28 to TRBJ2-6, with D possibly being TRBD2 (7 bases). The V end lost 6 bases, the J end lost 0 bases, and 21 bases lay between the germline ends. Germline assignment: CDR1 MDHEN and CDR2 SYDVKM. There are 19 residues in the CDR3. For the CDR3, the DNA is TGTGCCAGCAGCGGAAGGGGGGCGGGAGTGAACTCTGGGGCCAACGTCCTGACTTTC. Its protein is CASSGRGAGVNSGANVLTF.

V and J are TRBV7-2 and TRBJ1-2; no definite D call. The CDR3 totals 13 residues. V gave up 0 bases and J gave up 3 bases, with 5 bases separating them. CDR1 and CDR2 (germline): SGHTA, FQGNSA. The CDR3 reads CASSLARHYGYTF. For the CDR3, the DNA is TGTGCCAGCAGCTTAGCCCGTCACTATGGCTACACCTTC.

The rearrangement uses TRBV27 and TRBJ2-1; 8 positions match TRBD2. The V segment lost 8 bases and the J segment 15 bases; nucleotides outside the gene matches: 12. Germline assignment: CDR1 MNHEY and CDR2 SMNVEV (reference sequence). This CDR3 contains 12 residues. CDR3 nucleotide sequence: TGTGCCAGCTCGACCCCGGGAGGGTTGGGGTTCTTC. Translated: CASSTPGGLGFF.

This clone has a single count. The chain is built from TRBV19 and TRBJ1-2, with TRBD1 as a possible D gene (5 bases). Germline CDR1 reads LNHDA; CDR2 reads SQIVND (reference sequence). Trimming shortened V by 4 bases and J by 2 bases, and 11 bases separated the two germline ends. The CDR3 covers 14 residues. The CDR3 DNA reads as TGTGCCAGTAGTAAGGGGCAGACCAACTATGGCTACACCTTC. This encodes CASSKGQTNYGYTF.

The chain joins TRBV19 to TRBJ2-5, with 7 bases fitting TRBD2. CDR1 and CDR2 from the germline V gene are LNHDA and SQIVND (reference sequence). J gave up 5 bases and V 6 bases, and 9 bases lay outside the gene matches. The CDR3 runs 14 residues. CDR3 in DNA: TGTGCCAGTAGCCCTGGACTAGTCACGGAGACCCAGTACTTC. It translates to CASSPGLVTETQYF.

The chain joins TRBV4-1 to TRBJ2-7; possible D gene TRBD1, 6 bases. The CDR3 length is 15 residues. V dropped 1 base and J dropped 0 bases, with 10 bases sitting between them. Looked up from germline, CDR1 is MGHRA and CDR2 is YSYEKL. The DNA for the CDR3 is TGCGCCAGCAGCCAAGCCAGGGGTTACTCCTACGAGCAGTACTTC. This sequence encodes CASSQARGYSYEQYF.

The rearrangement joins TRBV6-2 or TRBV6-3 to TRBJ1-1; 7 bases are shared with TRBD1. Trimming took 4 bases from V and 4 from J; bases not matched to a gene: 15. The CDR3 runs 17 residues. Germline-derived CDR1 and CDR2 are MNHEY and SVGEGT. The CDR3 is CASSFPETGFRGTEAFF. The CDR3, as DNA: TGTGCCAGCAGTTTCCCCGAGACAGGGTTTAGGGGCACTGAAGCTTTCTTT.

J is TRBJ1-1 and V is TRBV5-1; 9 nucleotides match TRBD1. Looked up from germline, CDR1 is SGHRS and CDR2 is YFSETQ. J lost 7 bases, V lost 4 bases, and 8 bases had no gene match. The CDR3 runs to 14 residues. DNA of the CDR3: TGCGCCAGCAGCGTGGGACAGGGCGCCATTGAAGCTTTCTTT. The encoded protein is CASSVGQGAIEAFF.

The V call is TRBV11-2, the J call TRBJ1-6; possible D gene TRBD1, 5 bases. Germline-derived CDR1 and CDR2 are SGHAT and FQNNGV. The CDR3 consists of 15 residues. Trimming stripped 2 bases from V and 5 bases from J, with 10 bases between. CDR3 nucleotide sequence: TGTGCCAGCAGCTTAATGTCGGGGGATAATTCACCCCTCCACTTT. This gives the protein CASSLMSGDNSPLHF. The full variable domain, completed using reference TRBV11-2 and TRBJ1-6, is EAGVAQSPRYKIIEKRQSVAFWCNPISGHATLYWYQQILGQGPKLLIQFQNNGVVDDSQLPKDRFSAERLKGVDSTLKIQPAKLEDSAVYLCASSLMSGDNSPLHFGNGTRLTVT.

The rearrangement uses TRBV5-1 and TRBJ2-7, with 12 bases identical to TRBD1. The CDR3 sequence is 14 residues long. The germline CDR1 and CDR2 sequences are SGHRS and YFSETQ. J gave up 6 bases and V 2 bases, and 3 bases lay outside the gene matches. The CDR3 loop reads CASSFRDRGREQYF. Here the CDR3 DNA reads TGCGCCAGCAGCTTCAGGGACAGGGGGCGCGAGCAGTACTTC.

V and J are TRBV5-4 and TRBJ2-3; 9 bases map to TRBD2. The CDR3 covers 15 residues. V was pared by 4 bases and J by 6 bases, with 9 bases of the junction left unmatched. Looked up from germline, CDR1 is SGHNT and CDR2 is YYREEE (reference sequence). CDR3 nucleotides: TGTGCCAGCAGCCGGGGTATAGCGGGAGATGATACGCAGTATTTT. This sequence encodes CASSRGIAGDDTQYF.

The chain is built from TRBV25-1 and TRBJ1-5; 7 bases are shared with TRBD1. Germline CDR1 reads MGHDK; CDR2 reads SYGVNS. The CDR3 is 14 residues long. The V gene end was trimmed by 6 bases and the J gene end by 3 bases; junction bases not matched to a gene: 5. The CDR3, as DNA: TGTGCCAGCAGAGAGACAGGGCACAATCAGCCCCAGCATTTT. Translating it yields CASRETGHNQPQHF.

The chain carries TRBV6-1 and TRBJ1-5; no firm D call. The V and J ends lost 0 bases and 0 bases respectively, with 15 bases between them. In germline, CDR1 is MNHNS, CDR2 SASEGT. The CDR3 has 18 amino acids. CDR3 sequence reads: CASSEALGGSHSNQPQHF. CDR3 nucleotide sequence: TGTGCCAGCAGTGAAGCGCTGGGAGGGAGTCATAGCAATCAGCCCCAGCATTTT.

The chain carries TRBV15 and TRBJ2-7, with D possibly matching TRBD2 (5 bases). This CDR3 is built from 12 residues. Trimming removed 5 bases at V and 3 bases at J, with 8 bases between. Germline V CDR1 and CDR2: LNHNV, YYDKDF (reference sequence). DNA of the CDR3: TGTGCCACCAGCTTCCGGGACTACGAGCAGTACTTC. Translated: CATSFRDYEQYF.

V and J are TRBV29-1 and TRBJ2-7; 10 bases match TRBD2. The CDR3 sequence is 15 residues long. Germline loops: CDR1 SQVTM, CDR2 ANQGSEA. J was trimmed by 2 bases and V by 1 base; bases with no gene match: 5. CDR3 amino acids: CSVEALAGFTYEQYF. CDR3 in DNA: TGCAGCGTTGAAGCACTAGCGGGATTCACCTACGAGCAGTACTTC.

This clone was seen a handful of times. This chain joins TRBV7-9 and TRBJ1-4; TRBD1 aligns across 9 bases. The CDR3 length is 16 residues. Germline lookup yields CDR1 SEHNR and CDR2 FQNEAQ (reference sequence). V shed 2 bases and J 2 bases; nucleotides not matched to a gene: 3. In DNA form, the CDR3 reads TGTGCCAGCAGCTTAAACACAGGGGGCACTAATGAAAAACTGTTTTTT. Translated: CASSLNTGGTNEKLFF.

The V gene is TRBV25-1, the J gene TRBJ2-7, with 8 bases aligning to TRBD1. The CDR3 is 14 amino acids. V lost 4 bases, J lost 3 bases, and 5 bases stayed unmatched. Looked up from germline, CDR1 is MGHDK and CDR2 is SYGVNS. The CDR3 spells CASSVPGGRYEQYF. The CDR3, as DNA: TGTGCCAGCAGTGTCCCAGGGGGCCGCTACGAGCAGTACTTC.

The sample holds a few counts of this clone. The chain employs TRBV6-5 and TRBJ1-5; D perhaps matches TRBD1 (5 bases). The germline CDR1 and CDR2 sequences are MNHEY and SVGAGI. This CDR3 region has 15 residues. V lost 5 bases to trimming and J lost 9 bases, with 20 bases between them. CDR3 DNA sequence: TGTGCCAGCAGTCGCGGCGACGGACTGGGGGGGCCCCAGCATTTT. As protein: CASSRGDGLGGPQHF.